The 20 T cell receptor beta chains below all came from one sample that was sequenced in a study of blood T cell repertoires in COVID-19. Repertoires were generated with immunoSEQ multiplex PCR, while TCRdb's copy carries only in-frame clones and drops some. The sample has 150,000 to 200,000 clones; 86% are singletons. The sequencing sample was made of peripheral blood. The receptor source for this set is a man aged 18 to 35 with acute or convalescent COVID-19.

V and J are TRBV4-2 and TRBJ1-1; the D gene is possibly TRBD1 (6 bases). This CDR3 has 16 amino acids. Trimming shortened V by 1 base and J by 1 base, and 13 bases separated the two germline ends. Looked up from germline, CDR1 is LGHNA and CDR2 is YNFKEQ. The CDR3 protein is CASSQGVGTPNTEAFF. The CDR3 DNA follows: TGTGCCAGCAGCCAAGGGGTTGGGACACCGAACACTGAAGCTTTCTTT.

The chain combines TRBV29-1 with TRBJ2-1; 9 positions agree with TRBD1. This CDR3 region has 14 residues. CDR1 and CDR2 (germline): SQVTM, ANQGSEA. V was clipped by 6 bases and J by 1 base; unmatched bases: 4. The CDR3 is CSVWDRDSYNEQFF. In DNA, the CDR3 is TGCAGCGTCTGGGACAGGGATTCCTACAATGAGCAGTTCTTC.

This chain uses TRBV30 with TRBJ2-2, with D unclear. CDR3 size: 12 residues. Germline V gives CDR1 GTSNPN, CDR2 SVGIG (reference sequence). Trimming stripped 3 bases from V and 8 bases from J, with 10 bases between. CDR3 loop: CAWSRNQGELFF. The CDR3 coding sequence is TGTGCCTGGAGCCGAAACCAGGGGGAGCTGTTTTTT.

V and J are TRBV3-1 (or the pseudogene TRBV3-2) and TRBJ1-1; perhaps TRBD1 as D (5 bases). The CDR3 runs to 15 residues. CDR1 LGHDT and CDR2 YNNKEL come from the germline V gene (reference sequence). V was shortened by 0 bases and J by 4 bases, with 12 bases between the two germline ends. The CDR3 protein is CASSQDLRRGTEAFF. The CDR3 DNA is TGTGCCAGCAGCCAAGATCTGAGAAGGGGCACTGAAGCTTTCTTT.

V and J are TRBV30 and TRBJ2-7; D remains unclear. The V end was cut by 0 bases, the J end by 2 bases, with 11 bases between. The germline gives CDR1 GTSNPN, CDR2 SVGIG (reference sequence). The CDR3 has 14 amino acids. The CDR3 sequence is CAWSVGSLAYEQYF. In nucleotides, the CDR3 is TGTGCCTGGAGTGTGGGCAGCCTCGCCTACGAGCAGTACTTC.

The genes are TRBV19 and TRBJ2-1; 11 bases match TRBD2. The CDR3 contains 14 residues. V shed 8 bases, J shed 4 bases, and the junction held 4 bases outside the gene matches. CDR1 is LNHDA, CDR2 SQIVND, per germline (reference sequence). The CDR3, as DNA: TGTGCCAGTCGGATAGCGGGGGGGTACAATGAGCAGTTCTTC. Its translation is CASRIAGGYNEQFF. The full variable domain, in which reference TRBV19 and TRBJ2-1 provide the parts outside the CDR3, is DGGITQSPKYLFRKEGQNVTLSCEQNLNHDAMYWYRQDPGQGLRLIYYSQIVNDFQKGDIAEGYSVSREKKESFPLTVTSAQKNPTAFYLCASRIAGGYNEQFFGPGTRLTVL.

The chain uses TRBV5-8 and TRBJ1-4; tentatively, D is TRBD1 (5 bases). The CDR3 covers 17 residues. CDR1 and CDR2 from the germline V gene are SGHTS and YDEGEE. V shed 2 bases and J shed 5 bases, with 19 bases lying between them. The CDR3 coding sequence is TGTGCCAGCAGCTTTTTAACCGGACACCCTAGGAATGAAAAACTGTTTTTT. Its translation is CASSFLTGHPRNEKLFF.

The rearrangement uses TRBV9 and TRBJ1-1; weak D call: TRBD1 (5 bases). There are 14 residues in the CDR3. The V and J ends lost 2 bases and 5 bases respectively, with 13 bases between them. Germline CDR1 SGDLS, CDR2 YYNGEE. CDR3 protein: CASSVRDGGTEAFF. The CDR3 DNA is TGTGCCAGCAGCGTGCGGGACGGTGGGACTGAAGCTTTCTTT.

The gene calls are TRBV28 and TRBJ1-4; 8 bases are a match to TRBD1. Germline loops: CDR1 MDHEN, CDR2 SYDVKM. After removal of 5 bases from V and 13 bases from J, the junction contained 18 bases not matched to a gene. The CDR3 covers 16 residues. The CDR3 DNA follows: TGTGCCAGCAGTCCCCCGCGGACAGGGCCGGACGGTGTACTGTTTTTT. Encoded protein: CASSPPRTGPDGVLFF.

This clone has a single count. The gene calls are TRBV6-5 and TRBJ1-4, with D perhaps matching TRBD1 (6 bases). Germline CDR1 reads MNHEY; CDR2 reads SVGAGI. Trimming removed 5 bases from V and 6 bases from J, with 16 bases in between. This CDR3 comprises 15 residues. CDR3 DNA: TGTGCCAGCAGTAGAGATCCGGGACATTATGAAAAACTGTTTTTT. Its protein product is CASSRDPGHYEKLFF.

The V and J genes are TRBV5-5 and TRBJ2-1; TRBD2 matches at 10 bases. Germline loops: CDR1 SGHKS, CDR2 YYEKEE (reference sequence). V lost 0 bases to trimming and J lost 4 bases; unmatched junction nucleotides: 7. CDR3 length equals 17 residues. In DNA, the CDR3 is TGTGCCAGCAGCTTGGTGGTAGCGGGGGGTGGATACAATGAGCAGTTCTTC. Protein product: CASSLVVAGGGYNEQFF.

This rearrangement joins TRBV18 to TRBJ2-1; D might be TRBD1 (7 bases). The CDR3 is 17 amino acids. V was clipped by 1 base and J by 2 bases, with 15 bases between them. Germline assignment: CDR1 KGHSH and CDR2 LQKENI. The CDR3 here is CASSPLAGQSTYNEQFF. As DNA, the CDR3 is TGTGCCAGCTCACCACTCGCGGGACAGAGTACCTACAATGAGCAGTTCTTC.

The count of this clone is one. The chain combines TRBV28 with TRBJ1-2; 7 nucleotides align to TRBD1. CDR1 and CDR2 from the germline V gene are MDHEN and SYDVKM. Losses at the gene ends were 8 bases for V and 0 bases for J; bases not matched to a gene: 9. This CDR3 is built from 15 residues. CDR3 DNA: TGTGCCAGCCAAACGGGGACAGTCTCTAACTATGGCTACACCTTC. Translated: CASQTGTVSNYGYTF.

The genes are TRBV2 and TRBJ1-5; D perhaps matches TRBD1 (6 bases). CDR1 is SNHLY and CDR2 is FYNNEI in the germline V gene. V lost 4 bases to trimming and J lost 0 bases, with 10 bases between them. This CDR3 spans 15 amino acids. CDR3 loop: CASSVHRDSNQPQHF. The CDR3 region has the DNA TGTGCCAGCAGTGTCCACAGGGATAGCAATCAGCCCCAGCATTTT.

The chain couples TRBV18 to TRBJ2-1, with 8 bases lining up with TRBD2. The CDR3 runs 15 residues. The junction had 7 bases not matched to a gene; V was cut back by 5 bases and J by 4 bases. CDR1 and CDR2 from the germline V gene are KGHSH and LQKENI. The DNA of the CDR3 is TGTGCCAGCTCATATACTAGCGGAGCTTACAATGAGCAGTTCTTC. It specifies CASSYTSGAYNEQFF.

The chain joins TRBV7-9 to TRBJ2-3, with 10 nucleotides matching TRBD2. The V segment lost 5 bases and the J segment 4 bases; nucleotides outside the gene matches: 12. The germline gives CDR1 SEHNR, CDR2 FQNEAQ (reference sequence). This CDR3 is 17 amino acids long. Written as DNA, the CDR3 is TGTGCCAGCAGCATCCTGAAGCGGGGGGGCAAAGCAGATACGCAGTATTTT. Translating it yields CASSILKRGGKADTQYF.

V is TRBV7-9 and J is TRBJ2-7; D is possibly TRBD1 (6 bases). CDR3 length equals 15 residues. Trimming shortened V by 4 bases and J by 7 bases, and 20 bases separated the two germline ends. Germline CDR1 reads SEHNR; CDR2 reads FQNEAQ (reference sequence). The CDR3 protein is CASSSGVGTLGEQYF. The CDR3 coding sequence is TGTGCCAGCAGCTCCGGTGTTGGGACACTGGGGGAGCAGTACTTC.

The chain joins TRBV10-1 to TRBJ2-7, with 8 bases that match TRBD1. Looked up from germline, CDR1 is WNHNN and CDR2 is SYGVQD (reference sequence). CDR3 length equals 14 residues. V was clipped by 0 bases and J by 4 bases; unmatched bases: 2. This CDR3 is CASSESGTGYEQYF. The CDR3, as DNA: TGCGCCAGCAGTGAGTCCGGGACAGGTTACGAGCAGTACTTC.

V usage is TRBV9 and J usage is TRBJ2-7; 9 nucleotides align to TRBD1. In germline, CDR1 is SGDLS, CDR2 YYNGEE. Trimming removed 4 bases from V and 4 bases from J; junction bases left unmatched: 18. The CDR3 has 18 amino acids. CDR3 bases: TGTGCCAGCAGCCCCAGAGGACAGAGGGGACAGGGATTATACGAGCAGTACTTC. Protein sequence: CASSPRGQRGQGLYEQYF.

The chain couples TRBV19 to TRBJ1-1; 7 bases fit TRBD1. J lost 5 bases, V lost 6 bases, and 9 bases had no gene match. The CDR3 covers 14 residues. CDR1 and CDR2 from the germline V gene are LNHDA and SQIVND (reference sequence). The CDR3 DNA follows: TGTGCCAGTAGAAGGGACAGTCAGAGGACTGAAGCTTTCTTT. Its protein product is CASRRDSQRTEAFF.